What follows describes a single TCR beta chain. This clone turned up a few times. Its antigen is still unknown. No much larger clonotype is one base removed from it; base qualities were not supplied. Patients with a history of autoimmune disease or receiving systemic immunosuppression were excluded from the trial. Peripheral blood for TCR sequencing was collected from all dose cohorts at baseline, on cycle 4 day 1, and on cycle 7 day 1. The samples were drawn from a first-in-human, open-label, multicenter phase I dose-escalation trial of ivuxolimab. Adults with locally advanced or metastatic melanoma, renal cell, hepatocellular, or head and neck squamous cell carcinoma were enrolled in the trial. Before TCR sequencing, CD4+ T cells and CD8+ T cells from peripheral blood were sorted into separate populations. The CDR1 and CDR2 encoded by the germline V gene are KGHSH and LQKENI. V is pared back by 0 bases and J by 9 bases, with 14 bases lying between the germline termini. From the cysteine up to the phenylalanine, the CDR3 has a length of 15 residues. The only DNA kept is the CDR3, 45 bases in frame from the first base.

Genomic DNA was extracted from sorted cells for sequencing of the TCRbeta CDR3 region. TCRbeta CDR3 regions were sequenced using the immunoSEQ Assay. TCRdb retrieved this table from immuneACCESS and kept in-frame rearrangements only. Not all clones are present; in checked studies, unresolved V genes account for under half, and no reason is known for the remainder. The sample includes more than 75,000 clones, with about 85% observed a single time. The ten most abundant clones make up 0.82% of the sample. These data originate in a study of OX40 agonist ivuxolimab in advanced cancers. For the study in its entirety: The costimulatory receptor OX40 (CD134) was targeted by ivuxolimab, a fully human IgG2 agonistic monoclonal antibody. Intravenous ivuxolimab was administered to patients every 2 weeks at six dose levels: 0.01, 0.1, 0.3, 1.5, 3 and 10 mg/kg. Of the 52 patients in dose escalation, about 19 had hepatocellular carcinoma, roughly 15 had melanoma, 9 had renal cell carcinoma and 9 had head and neck cancer. In the dose-escalation cohort, 75% to 90% of patients were male, and the mean age was around 65 years with a range of roughly 23 to 79. Patients were allowed to have had prior anti-PD-1, anti-PD-L1 or anti-CTLA-4 therapy, and approximately 40% of the dose-escalation patients had been treated with checkpoint inhibitors. Partial responses occurred in three dose-escalation patients, of whom one had hepatocellular carcinoma and two had cutaneous melanoma. Peripheral TCRbeta sequencing was intended to test whether TCR sequence diversity was altered and clonal T-cell expansion was caused by ivuxolimab. The paper covers the monotherapy dose-escalation part of the phase I ivuxolimab trial, which included N of about 50 patients.

The full study reports these points: In partial responders in the 0.1-3.0 mg/kg groups, normalized peripheral clonal expansion was found to be among the lowest, especially among CD8+ T cells. After ivuxolimab, CD8+ T cells had more expanded clones than CD4+ T cells on average. At doses from 0.1 to 3.0 mg/kg, clonal expansion was seen in both CD4+ and CD8+ blood T cells between baseline and week 6. Low levels of normalized T-cell clonal expansion were also shown by some nonresponding patients. The antigen specificity of the clonally expanded peripheral T cells was not determined.

This sample comprised CD4+ or CD8+ T cells sorted from blood, obtained in a trial of the OX40 agonist ivuxolimab. The receptor was isolated from an adult with an advanced solid tumor such as melanoma, head and neck, liver or kidney cancer. The sequence is built from TRBV18 and TRBJ2-2, with the D segment identity uncertain. CDR3 reads: CASSPPSSMNRELFF. The DNA sequence follows: TGTGCCAGCTCACCACCCAGCTCAATGAACCGGGAGCTGTTTTTT.